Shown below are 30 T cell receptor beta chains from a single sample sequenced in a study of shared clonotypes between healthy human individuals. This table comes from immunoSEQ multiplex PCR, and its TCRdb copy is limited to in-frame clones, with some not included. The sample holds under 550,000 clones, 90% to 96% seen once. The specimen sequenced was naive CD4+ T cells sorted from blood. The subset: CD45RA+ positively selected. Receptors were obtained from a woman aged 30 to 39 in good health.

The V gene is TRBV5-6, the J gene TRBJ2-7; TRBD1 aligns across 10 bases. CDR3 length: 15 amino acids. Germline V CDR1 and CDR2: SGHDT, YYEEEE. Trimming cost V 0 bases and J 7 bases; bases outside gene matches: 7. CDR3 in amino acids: CASSLAGTGVEEQYF. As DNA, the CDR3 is TGTGCCAGCAGCTTGGCCGGGACAGGGGTGGAAGAGCAGTACTTC.

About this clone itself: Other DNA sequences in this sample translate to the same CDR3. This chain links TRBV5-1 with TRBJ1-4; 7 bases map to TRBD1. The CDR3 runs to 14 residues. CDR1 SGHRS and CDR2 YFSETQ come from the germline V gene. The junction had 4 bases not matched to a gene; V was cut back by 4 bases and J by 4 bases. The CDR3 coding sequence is TGCGCCAGCAGCCTGGCAGGGGGTAATGAAAAACTGTTTTTT. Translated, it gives CASSLAGGNEKLFF.

This chain's CDR3 is CSGTGWGMNTEAFF. DNA for the CDR3: TGCAGCGGGACGGGTTGGGGGATGAACACTGAAGCTTTCTTT. The V and J genes are TRBV29-1 and TRBJ1-1; D might be TRBD1 (5 bases). Germline CDR1 is SQVTM and CDR2 is ANQGSEA. This CDR3 region has 14 residues. Trimming took off 7 bases at V and 0 bases at J, with 15 bases between the two ends.

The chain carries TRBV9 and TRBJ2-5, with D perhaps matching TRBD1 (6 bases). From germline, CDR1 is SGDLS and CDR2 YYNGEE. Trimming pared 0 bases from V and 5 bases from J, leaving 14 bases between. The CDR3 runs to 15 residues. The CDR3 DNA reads TGTGCCAGCAGCGTAGCTTGGGGCCAGGGGGAGACCCAGTACTTC. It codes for CASSVAWGQGETQYF.

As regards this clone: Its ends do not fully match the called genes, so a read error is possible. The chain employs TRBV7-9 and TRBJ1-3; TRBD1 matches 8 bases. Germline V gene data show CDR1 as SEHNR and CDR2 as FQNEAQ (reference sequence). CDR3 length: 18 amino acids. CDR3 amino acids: CASSPPGGRGFPGDTIYF. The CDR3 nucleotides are TGTGCCAGCAGCCCCCCAGGGGGCAGGGGCTTCCCTGGAGACACCATATATTTT.

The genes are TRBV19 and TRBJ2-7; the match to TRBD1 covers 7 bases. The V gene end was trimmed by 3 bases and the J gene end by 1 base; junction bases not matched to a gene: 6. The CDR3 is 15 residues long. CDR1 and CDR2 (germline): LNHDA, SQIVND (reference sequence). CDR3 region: CASSMPGGRSYEQYF. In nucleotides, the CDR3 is TGTGCCAGTAGTATGCCAGGGGGTCGGTCCTACGAGCAGTACTTC.

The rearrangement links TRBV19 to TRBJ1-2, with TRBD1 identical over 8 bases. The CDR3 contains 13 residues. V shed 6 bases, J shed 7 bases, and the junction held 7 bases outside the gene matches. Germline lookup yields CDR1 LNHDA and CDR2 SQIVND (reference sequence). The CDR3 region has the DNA TGTGCCAGTAGGGGAGACAGGGGCGCTGGCTACACCTTC. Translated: CASRGDRGAGYTF. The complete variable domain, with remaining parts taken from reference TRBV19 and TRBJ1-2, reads DGGITQSPKYLFRKEGQNVTLSCEQNLNHDAMYWYRQDPGQGLRLIYYSQIVNDFQKGDIAEGYSVSREKKESFPLTVTSAQKNPTAFYLCASRGDRGAGYTFGSGTRLTVV.

This CDR3 is CASSLARGTASYEQYF. The CDR3 region has the DNA TGCGCCAGCAGCTTGGCCCGAGGGACTGCCTCCTACGAGCAGTACTTC. The chain carries TRBV5-1 and TRBJ2-7, with D possibly being TRBD2 (6 bases). With 0 bases removed from V and 0 bases from J, the gap between germline ends came to 13 bases. The CDR3 length is 16 residues. Germline V lookup: CDR1 SGHRS, CDR2 YFSETQ.

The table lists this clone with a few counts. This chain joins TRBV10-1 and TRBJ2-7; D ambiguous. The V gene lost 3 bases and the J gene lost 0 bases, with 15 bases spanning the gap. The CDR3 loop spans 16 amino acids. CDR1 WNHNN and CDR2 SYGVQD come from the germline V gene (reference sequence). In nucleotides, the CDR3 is TGCGCCAGCAGTGAAGGTGTAGTGTCGGACTCCTACGAGCAGTACTTC. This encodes CASSEGVVSDSYEQYF.

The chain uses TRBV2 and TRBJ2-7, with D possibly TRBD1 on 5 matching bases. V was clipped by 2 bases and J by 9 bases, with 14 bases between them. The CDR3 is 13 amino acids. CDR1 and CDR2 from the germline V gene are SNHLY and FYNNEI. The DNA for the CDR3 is TGTGCCAGCAGTGAACTGCGTACAGGCGGGCAGTACTTC. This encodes CASSELRTGGQYF.

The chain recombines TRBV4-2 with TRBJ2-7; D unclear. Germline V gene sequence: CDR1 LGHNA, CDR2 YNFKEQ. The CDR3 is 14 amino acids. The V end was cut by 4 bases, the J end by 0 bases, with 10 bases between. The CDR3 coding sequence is TGTGCCAGCAGCCGAGAGACATTCTCCTACGAGCAGTACTTC. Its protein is CASSRETFSYEQYF.

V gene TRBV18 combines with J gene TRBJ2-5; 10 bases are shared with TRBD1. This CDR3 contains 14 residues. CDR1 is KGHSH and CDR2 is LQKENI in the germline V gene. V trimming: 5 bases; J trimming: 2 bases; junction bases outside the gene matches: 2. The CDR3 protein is CASSGTGVQETQYF. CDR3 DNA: TGTGCCAGCTCAGGGACAGGGGTACAAGAGACCCAGTACTTC.

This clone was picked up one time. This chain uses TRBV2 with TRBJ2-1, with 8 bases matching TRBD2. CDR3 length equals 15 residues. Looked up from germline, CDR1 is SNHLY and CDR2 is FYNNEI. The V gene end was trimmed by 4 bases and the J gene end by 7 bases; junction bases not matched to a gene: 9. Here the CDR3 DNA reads TGTGCCAGCAGTGTAGCGGGACTTTTAGGGAATGAGCAGTTCTTC. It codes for CASSVAGLLGNEQFF.

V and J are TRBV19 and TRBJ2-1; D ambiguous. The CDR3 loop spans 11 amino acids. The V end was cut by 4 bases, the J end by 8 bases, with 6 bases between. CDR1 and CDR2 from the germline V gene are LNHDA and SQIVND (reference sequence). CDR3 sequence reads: CASSNRHEQFF. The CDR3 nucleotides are TGTGCCAGTAGTAACCGCCATGAGCAGTTCTTC. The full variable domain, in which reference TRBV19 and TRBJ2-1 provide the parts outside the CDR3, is DGGITQSPKYLFRKEGQNVTLSCEQNLNHDAMYWYRQDPGQGLRLIYYSQIVNDFQKGDIAEGYSVSREKKESFPLTVTSAQKNPTAFYLCASSNRHEQFFGPGTRLTVL.

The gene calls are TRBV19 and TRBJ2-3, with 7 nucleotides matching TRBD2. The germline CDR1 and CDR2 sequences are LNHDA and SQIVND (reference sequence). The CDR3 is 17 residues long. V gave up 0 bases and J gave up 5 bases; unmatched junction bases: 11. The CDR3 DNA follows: TGTGCCAGTAGTATAGATGCCCCGGGACTACCGGGAGATACGCAGTATTTT. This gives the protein CASSIDAPGLPGDTQYF.

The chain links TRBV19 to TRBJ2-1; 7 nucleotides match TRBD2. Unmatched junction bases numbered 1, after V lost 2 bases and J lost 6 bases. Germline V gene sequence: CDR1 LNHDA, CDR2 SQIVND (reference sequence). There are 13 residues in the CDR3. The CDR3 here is CASSISSGNEQFF. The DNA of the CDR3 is TGTGCCAGTAGTATATCTAGCGGCAATGAGCAGTTCTTC.

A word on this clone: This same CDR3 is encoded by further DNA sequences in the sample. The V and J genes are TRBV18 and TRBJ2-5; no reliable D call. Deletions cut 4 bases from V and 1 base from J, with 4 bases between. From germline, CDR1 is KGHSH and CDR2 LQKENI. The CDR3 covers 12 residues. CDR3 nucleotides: TGTGCCAGCTCACGTATCCAAGAGACCCAGTACTTC. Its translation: CASSRIQETQYF. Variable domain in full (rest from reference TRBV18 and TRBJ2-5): NAGVMQNPRHLVRRRGQEARLRCSPMKGHSHVYWYRQLPEEGLKFMVYLQKENIIDESGMPKERFSAEFPKEGPSILRIQQVVRGDSAAYFCASSRIQETQYFGPGTRLLVL.

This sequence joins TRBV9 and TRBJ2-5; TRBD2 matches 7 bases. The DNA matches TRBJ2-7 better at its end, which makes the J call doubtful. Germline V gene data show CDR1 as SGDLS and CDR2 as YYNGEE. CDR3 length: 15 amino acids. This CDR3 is CASSPLGLGSYEQYF. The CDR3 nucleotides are TGTGCCAGCAGCCCCCTAGGACTAGGCTCCTACGAGCAGTACTTC.

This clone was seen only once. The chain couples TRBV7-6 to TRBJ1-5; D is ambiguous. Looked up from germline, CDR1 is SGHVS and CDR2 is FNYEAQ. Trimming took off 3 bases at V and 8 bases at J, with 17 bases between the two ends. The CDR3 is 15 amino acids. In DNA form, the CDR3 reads TGTGCCAGCAGCTTGGGCCCACAGTCCCAGGAGCCCCAGCATTTT. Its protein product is CASSLGPQSQEPQHF.

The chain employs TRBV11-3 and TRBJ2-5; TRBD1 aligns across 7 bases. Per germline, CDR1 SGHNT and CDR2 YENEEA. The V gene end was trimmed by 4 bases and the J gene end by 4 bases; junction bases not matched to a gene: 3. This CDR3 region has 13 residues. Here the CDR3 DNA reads TGTGCCAGCAGCTCGACAGGGTCAGAGACCCAGTACTTC. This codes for CASSSTGSETQYF.

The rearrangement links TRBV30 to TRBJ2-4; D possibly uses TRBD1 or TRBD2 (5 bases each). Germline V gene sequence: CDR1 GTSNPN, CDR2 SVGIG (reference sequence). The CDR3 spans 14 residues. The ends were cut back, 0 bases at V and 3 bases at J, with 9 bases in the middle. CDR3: CAWSVGGSKNIQYF. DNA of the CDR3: TGTGCCTGGAGTGTTGGGGGAAGCAAAAACATTCAGTACTTC.

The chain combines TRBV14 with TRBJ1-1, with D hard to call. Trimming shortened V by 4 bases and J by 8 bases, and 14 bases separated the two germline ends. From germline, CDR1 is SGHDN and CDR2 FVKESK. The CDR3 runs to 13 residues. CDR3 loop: CASSPRLKAEAFF. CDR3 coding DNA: TGTGCCAGCAGCCCCCGGTTAAAGGCCGAAGCTTTCTTT.

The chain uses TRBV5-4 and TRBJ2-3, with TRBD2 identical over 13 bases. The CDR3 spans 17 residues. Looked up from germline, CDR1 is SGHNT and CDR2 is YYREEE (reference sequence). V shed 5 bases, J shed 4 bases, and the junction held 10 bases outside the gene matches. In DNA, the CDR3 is TGTGCCAGCAGGGTAACTAGCGGGAGGGCCGGGGCAGATACGCAGTATTTT. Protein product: CASRVTSGRAGADTQYF. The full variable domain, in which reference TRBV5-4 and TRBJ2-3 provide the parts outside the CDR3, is ETGVTQSPTHLIKTRGQQVTLRCSSQSGHNTVSWYQQALGQGPQFIFQYYREEENGRGNFPPRFSGLQFPNYSSELNVNALELDDSALYLCASRVTSGRAGADTQYFGPGTRLTVL.

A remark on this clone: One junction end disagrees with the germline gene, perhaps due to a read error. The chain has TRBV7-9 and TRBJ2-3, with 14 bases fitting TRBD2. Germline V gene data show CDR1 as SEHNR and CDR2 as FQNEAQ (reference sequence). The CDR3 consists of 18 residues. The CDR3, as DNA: TGTGCCAGCACCTTACCCCGACTAGCGGGAGGGCCCGCAGATACGCAGTATTTT. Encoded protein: CASTLPRLAGGPADTQYF. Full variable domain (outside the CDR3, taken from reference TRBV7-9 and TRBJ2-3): DTGVSQNPRHKITKRGQNVTFRCDPISEHNRLYWYRQTLGQGPEFLTYFQNEAQLEKSRLLSDRFSAERPKGSFSTLEIQRTEQGDSAMYLCASTLPRLAGGPADTQYFGPGTRLTVL.

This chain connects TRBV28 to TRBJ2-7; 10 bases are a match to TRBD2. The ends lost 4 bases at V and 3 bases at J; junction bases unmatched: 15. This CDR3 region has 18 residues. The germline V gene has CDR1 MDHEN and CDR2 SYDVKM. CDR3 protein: CASSSPVAAGGPLYEQYF. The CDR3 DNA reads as TGTGCCAGCAGTTCTCCAGTCGCAGCGGGAGGGCCCCTCTACGAGCAGTACTTC.

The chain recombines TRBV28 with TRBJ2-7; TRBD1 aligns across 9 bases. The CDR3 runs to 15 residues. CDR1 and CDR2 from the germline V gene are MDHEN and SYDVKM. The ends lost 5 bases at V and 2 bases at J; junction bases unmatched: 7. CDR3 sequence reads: CASSPAGTGTYEQYF. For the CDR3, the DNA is TGTGCCAGCAGTCCCGCCGGGACAGGGACCTACGAGCAGTACTTC. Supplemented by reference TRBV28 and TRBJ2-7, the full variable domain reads DVKVTQSSRYLVKRTGEKVFLECVQDMDHENMFWYRQDPGLGLRLIYFSYDVKMKEKGDIPEGYSVSREKKERFSLILESASTNQTSMYLCASSPAGTGTYEQYFGPGTRLTVT.

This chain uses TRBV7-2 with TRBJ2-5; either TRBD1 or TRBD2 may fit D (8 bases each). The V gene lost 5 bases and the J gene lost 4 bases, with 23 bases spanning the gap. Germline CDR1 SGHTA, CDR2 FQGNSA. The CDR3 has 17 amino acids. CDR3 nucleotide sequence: TGTGCCAGCAGCCCAGGGGGCAGCGGGAGTGTCGTAGAGACCCAGTACTTC. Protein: CASSPGGSGSVVETQYF.

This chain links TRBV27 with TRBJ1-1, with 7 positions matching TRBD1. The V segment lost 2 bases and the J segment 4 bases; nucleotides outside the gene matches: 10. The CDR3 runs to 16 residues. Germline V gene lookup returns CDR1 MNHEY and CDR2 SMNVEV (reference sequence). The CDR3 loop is CASSLKWGRGGTEAFF. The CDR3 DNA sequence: TGTGCCAGCAGTTTAAAGTGGGGCAGGGGGGGCACTGAAGCTTTCTTT.

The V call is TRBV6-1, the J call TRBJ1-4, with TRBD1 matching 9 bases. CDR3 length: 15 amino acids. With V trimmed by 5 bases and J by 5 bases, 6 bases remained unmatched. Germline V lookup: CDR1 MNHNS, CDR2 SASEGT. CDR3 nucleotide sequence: TGTGCCAGCAGTAATACGGACAGGGGAAATGAAAAACTGTTTTTT. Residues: CASSNTDRGNEKLFF.

The CDR3 sequence is CASSLEQGASEQYF. In DNA form, the CDR3 reads TGTGCCAGCAGCTTAGAACAGGGGGCCTCCGAGCAGTACTTC. The rearrangement joins TRBV11-3 to TRBJ2-7; 9 bases map to TRBD1. The CDR3 is made up of 14 amino acids. The V gene end was trimmed by 0 bases and the J gene end by 6 bases; junction bases not matched to a gene: 3. Germline values: CDR1 SGHNT, CDR2 YENEEA.